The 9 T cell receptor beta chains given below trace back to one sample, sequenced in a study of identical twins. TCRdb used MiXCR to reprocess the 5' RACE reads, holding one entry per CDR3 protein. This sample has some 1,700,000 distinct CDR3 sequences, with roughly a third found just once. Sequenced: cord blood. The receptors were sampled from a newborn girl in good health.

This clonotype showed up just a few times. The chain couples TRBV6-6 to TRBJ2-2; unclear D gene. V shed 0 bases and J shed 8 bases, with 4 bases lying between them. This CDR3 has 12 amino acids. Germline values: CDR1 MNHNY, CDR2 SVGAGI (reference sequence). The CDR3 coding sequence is TGTGCCAGCAGTTACTCGATAGGGGAGCTGTTTTTT. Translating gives CASSYSIGELFF.

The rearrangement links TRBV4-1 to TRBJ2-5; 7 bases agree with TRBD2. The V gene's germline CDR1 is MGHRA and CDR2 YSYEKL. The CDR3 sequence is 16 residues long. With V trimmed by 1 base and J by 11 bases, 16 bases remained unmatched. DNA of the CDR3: TGCGCCAGCAGCCAAGTGGCGGGGGTCCCCAATGATGAGCAGTACTTC. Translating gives CASSQVAGVPNDEQYF.

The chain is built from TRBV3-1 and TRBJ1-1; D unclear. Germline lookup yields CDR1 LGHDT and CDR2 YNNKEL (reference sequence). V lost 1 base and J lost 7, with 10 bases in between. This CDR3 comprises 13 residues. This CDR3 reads CASSQVDGSEAFF. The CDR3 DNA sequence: TGTGCCAGCAGCCAAGTAGACGGAAGTGAAGCTTTCTTT. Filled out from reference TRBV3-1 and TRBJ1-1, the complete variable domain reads DTAVSQTPKYLVTQMGNDKSIKCEQNLGHDTMYWYKQDSKKFLKIMFSYNNKELIINETVPNRFSPKSPDKAHLNLHINSLELGDSAVYFCASSQVDGSEAFFGQGTRLTVV.

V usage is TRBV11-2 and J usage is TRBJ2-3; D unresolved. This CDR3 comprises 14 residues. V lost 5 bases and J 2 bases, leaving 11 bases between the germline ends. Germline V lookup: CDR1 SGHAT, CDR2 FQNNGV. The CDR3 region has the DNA TGTGCCAGCAGCCTGGTTTGGGCCACAGATACGCAGTATTTT. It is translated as CASSLVWATDTQYF.

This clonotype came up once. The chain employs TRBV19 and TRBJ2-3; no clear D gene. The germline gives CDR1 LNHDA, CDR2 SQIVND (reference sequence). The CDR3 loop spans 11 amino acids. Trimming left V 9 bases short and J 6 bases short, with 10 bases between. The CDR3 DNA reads TGTGCCAGCAAAAAAGGGGATACGCAGTATTTT. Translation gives CASKKGDTQYF.

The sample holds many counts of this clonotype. CDR3 nucleotides: TGTGCCACCAGTGATTTGTCGACTAGCGGGAGAGGGGATACGCAGTATTTT. Amino acid sequence: CATSDLSTSGRGDTQYF. V usage is TRBV24-1 and J usage is TRBJ2-3; TRBD2 agrees at 12 bases. The CDR3 spans 17 residues. Trimming removed 0 bases from V and 6 bases from J; junction bases left unmatched: 6. Germline assignment: CDR1 KGHDR and CDR2 SFDVKD.

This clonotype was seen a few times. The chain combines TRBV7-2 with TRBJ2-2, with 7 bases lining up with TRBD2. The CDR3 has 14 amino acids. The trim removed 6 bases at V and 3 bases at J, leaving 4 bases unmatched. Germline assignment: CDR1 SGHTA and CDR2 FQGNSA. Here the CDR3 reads CASSFRGDTGELFF. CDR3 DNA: TGTGCCAGCAGTTTTCGGGGGGACACCGGGGAGCTGTTTTTT.

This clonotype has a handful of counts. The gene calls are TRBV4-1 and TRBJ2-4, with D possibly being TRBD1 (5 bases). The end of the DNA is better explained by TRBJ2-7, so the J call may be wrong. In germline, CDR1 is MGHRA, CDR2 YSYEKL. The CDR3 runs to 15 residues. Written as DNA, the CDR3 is TGCGCCAGCAGCCAAGTAGGGGCCATGGGGTACGAGCAGTACTTC. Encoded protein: CASSQVGAMGYEQYF.

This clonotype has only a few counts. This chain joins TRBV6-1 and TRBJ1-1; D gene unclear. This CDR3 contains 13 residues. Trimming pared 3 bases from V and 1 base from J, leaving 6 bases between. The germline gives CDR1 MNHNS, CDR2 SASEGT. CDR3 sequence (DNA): TGTGCCAGCAGTGACGCGGGGAACACTGAAGCTTTCTTT. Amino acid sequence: CASSDAGNTEAFF.